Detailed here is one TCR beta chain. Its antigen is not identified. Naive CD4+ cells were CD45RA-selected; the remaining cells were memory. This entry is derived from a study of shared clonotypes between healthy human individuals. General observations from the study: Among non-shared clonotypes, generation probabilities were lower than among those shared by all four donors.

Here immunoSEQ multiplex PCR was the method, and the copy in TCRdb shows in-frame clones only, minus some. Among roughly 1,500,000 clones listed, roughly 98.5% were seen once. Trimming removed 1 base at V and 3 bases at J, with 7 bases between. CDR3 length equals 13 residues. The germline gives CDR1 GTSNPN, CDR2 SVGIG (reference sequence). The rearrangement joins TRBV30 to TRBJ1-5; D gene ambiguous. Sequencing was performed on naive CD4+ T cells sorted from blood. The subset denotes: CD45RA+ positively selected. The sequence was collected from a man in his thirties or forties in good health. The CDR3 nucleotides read TGTGCCTGGAGTGGCTTGTACAATCAGCCCCAGCATTTT. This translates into CAWSGLYNQPQHF.